This T cell receptor beta chain was captured in a study of blood T cell repertoires in COVID-19. Clones were read by immunoSEQ multiplex PCR, and TCRdb kept only the in-frame ones, dropping some. The table lists fewer than 300,000 clones, 85% to 90% of them singletons. V lost 2 bases and J lost 2; bases outside the gene matches: 4. CDR3 size: 15 residues. CDR1 is GTSNPN and CDR2 is SVGIG in the germline V gene (reference sequence). Sample: peripheral blood. The J gene is TRBJ2-3, the V gene TRBV30, with TRBD2 matching 10 bases. This TCR came from a woman aged 50 to 60 with COVID-19, enrolled during active disease. CDR3 coding DNA: TGTGCCTGGAGTAAAACTAGCGGGAACACAGATACGCAGTATTTT. This codes for CAWSKTSGNTDTQYF.